This T cell receptor beta chain was captured by sequencing in a study of blood T cell repertoires in COVID-19 (TCRdb year 2020). For the study in its entirety: Samples from collaborators originated in the United States, Italy and Spain and spanned both the acute and convalescent phases of COVID-19. The prospective study material was composed of cDNA or gDNA derived from T cells, B-cell-depleted T cells, or PBMCs. Subjects who had been exposed to COVID-19, were actively infected with it, or had recovered from it provided the deeply sampled blood TCRbeta repertoires that made up the dataset. The repertoires were made available in a free public database intended to serve as a resource for research on the immune response to SARS-CoV-2. Samples were obtained from the ongoing ImmuneRACE study (first 160 participants) and from some 1,300 subjects provided by 6 global collaborators. Nearly every sample came with metadata listing a de-identified subject ID, COVID-19 status, age in years and sex. HLA class I and class II types, where available, came from metadata supplied by the sample provider rather than from assay-based typing.

Each collaborating institution followed its own protocols to collect whole blood in K2EDTA tubes. For TCRbeta analysis, collaborators shipped samples as frozen whole blood, isolated PBMCs, or DNA extracted from either of those sample types. What the research found in general, with its limitations: Clinical and demographic metadata were provided uncurated, with the amount varying by source and participant.

As regards this clone: Its antigen is still unknown. No much larger clone exists at a distance of one base, and base qualities are not known.

TCRbeta CDR3 regions were amplified from genomic DNA using the immunoSEQ Assay, a bias-controlled multiplex PCR. From the authors' description of their analysis: Nucleated cell counts per sample were estimated from amplification of reference gene primers within the assay. Sequence reads were collapsed and filtered to measure the absolute abundance of every unique TCRbeta CDR3 rearrangement. For each sample, productive Simpson clonality was calculated by taking the square root of Simpson's diversity index across productive rearrangements. Entries here come from immuneACCESS through TCRdb and include only in-frame sequences with V and J called. Some clones fail to appear in such tables; in the studies checked, an unresolved V gene covers under half of the shortfall, and the cause of the remainder is unknown. V and J calls and clone size come straight from that table; D and trimming were deduced from the DNA. This sample holds about 60,000 clones; around 90% were observed only once. Around 8.3% of the sample rests with the top ten.

There are 16 amino acids in the CDR3, from cysteine to phenylalanine inclusive. Just CDR3 DNA is preserved here, 48 bases in frame from base 1. The trim is 7 bases for V and 3 bases for J, with a gap of 21 bases between the germline ends. CDR1 SNHLY and CDR2 FYNNEI were looked up in the germline V gene. Here the chain combines TRBV2 and TRBJ1-1, with an unclear D gene assignment. Sequences were obtained from peripheral blood. The receptor comes from a human donor with active COVID-19. The donor label of this sample is uncertain. The CDR3 reads as follows: CASISSVRERHTEAFF. The nucleotides read TGTGCCAGCATCTCTTCGGTACGGGAGCGGCACACTGAAGCTTTCTTT.